This TCR beta chain was sequenced during a study of naive CD8 T cells in extremely preterm neonates. Concerning this clone: Its cognate antigen is unknown.

General study points: Relative to older groups, preterm infants had shorter, less trimmed CDR3s with fewer N additions. Preterm neonates shared more CDR3 nucleotide sequences (about 2.5%) than older groups. Preterm neonate repertoires were significantly less rich by iChao1 than others.

Extremely preterm deliveries at roughly 22-28 weeks of gestation provided the preterm samples. Pregnancies with fetal demise were excluded. The V end was cut by 4 bases, the J end by 5 bases, with 6 bases between. The CDR3 has 11 amino acids. CDR1 is SQVTM and CDR2 is ANQGSEA in the germline V gene. Clones were sequenced by immunoSEQ multiplex PCR, and TCRdb holds only the in-frame ones, with some missing. Counted here are around 25,000 clones, 70% to 90% occurring once; the ten biggest clones make up approximately 0.84%. Sequencing used naive CD8+ T cells from cord blood. The TCR originated in a boy who was born preterm. V gene TRBV29-1 combines with J gene TRBJ2-1, with a weak D call TRBD1 (5 bases). Here the CDR3 reads CSVGTHNEQFF. CDR3 nucleotides: TGCAGCGTTGGGACACACAATGAGCAGTTCTTC.